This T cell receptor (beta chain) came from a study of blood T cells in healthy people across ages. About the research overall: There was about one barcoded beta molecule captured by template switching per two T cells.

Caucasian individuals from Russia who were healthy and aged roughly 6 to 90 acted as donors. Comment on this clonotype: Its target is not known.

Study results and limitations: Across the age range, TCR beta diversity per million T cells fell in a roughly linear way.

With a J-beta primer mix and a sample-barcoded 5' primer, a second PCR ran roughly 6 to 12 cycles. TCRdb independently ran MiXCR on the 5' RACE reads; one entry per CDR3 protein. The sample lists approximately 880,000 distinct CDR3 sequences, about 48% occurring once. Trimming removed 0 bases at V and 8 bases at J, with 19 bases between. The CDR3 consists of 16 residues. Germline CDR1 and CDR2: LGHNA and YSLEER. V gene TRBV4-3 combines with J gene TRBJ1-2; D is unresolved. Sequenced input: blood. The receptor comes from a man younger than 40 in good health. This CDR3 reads CASSQDRLEAGAGYTF. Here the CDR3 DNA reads TGCGCCAGCAGCCAAGATCGGCTGGAGGCAGGCGCGGGCTACACCTTC.